A single sample gave rise to the 21 T cell receptor beta chains below, sequenced in a study of spatial heterogeneity in lung cancer. General study findings and limits: How many expanded intratumoral alpha and beta TCRs were present tracked the tumor mutation count, which was a count of nonsynonymous mutations.

The time point here: sample taken at primary tumor resection. TCRdb re-analysed the 5' RACE reads in MiXCR, keeping a single row per CDR3 protein. The sample includes a few thousand distinct CDR3 sequences, under 14% seen only once; the top ten take approximately 12%. These receptors' targets are unknown. This specimen consisted of lung tumor tissue, obtained at surgery. These receptors originate from a male donor with early-stage non-small cell lung cancer.

Comment on this clonotype: A read error may account for a junction end that differs from germline. This beta chain turned up in a library designed for alpha chains; as an off-target read, its abundance says little. The V and J genes are TRBV18 and TRBJ2-5; TRBD2 matches 9 bases. This CDR3 is 14 amino acids long. CDR1 is KGHSH and CDR2 is LQKENI in the germline V gene. The CDR3: CATSKGGLAETQYF. The DNA for the CDR3 is TGTGCCACCTCAAAGGGGGGACTAGCAGAGACCCAGTACTTC.

By sample fraction, this clonotype is medium-sized (0.01 to 0.1%). Because this beta chain is a stray read in a library intended to capture alpha chains, its abundance should not be given much weight. V gene TRBV27 combines with J gene TRBJ2-7, with 7 bases that match TRBD1. CDR3 size: 15 residues. V dropped 5 bases and J dropped 3; count of bases not matched to a gene: 10. The germline V gene encodes CDR1 MNHEY and CDR2 SMNVEV (reference sequence). The chain's CDR3 is CASSSRWTGFYEQYF. The CDR3 bases are TGTGCCAGCAGTAGCCGCTGGACAGGATTCTACGAGCAGTACTTC.

In its sample, this clonotype is medium-sized. Since the library was made to target alpha chains, this beta chain is a stray read and its abundance is not meaningful. The J gene is TRBJ2-1, the V gene TRBV20-1, with 7 bases that match TRBD2. Looked up from germline, CDR1 is DFQATT and CDR2 is SNEGSKA (reference sequence). The V and J ends lost 3 bases and 3 bases, in that order; junction bases with no gene match: 5. The CDR3 covers 14 residues. CDR3 amino acids: CSASRAGYYNEQFF. The CDR3 DNA reads TGCAGTGCTAGTAGAGCGGGATACTACAATGAGCAGTTCTTC.

This clonotype is deemed medium-sized. A library prepared for alpha chains yielded this beta chain as an off-target read; its size is of little meaning. The chain links TRBV6-6 to TRBJ1-5; D remains unclear. Germline values: CDR1 MNHNY, CDR2 SVGAGI (reference sequence). CDR3 size: 15 residues. Between the trimmed V and J ends, which lost 5 bases and 2 bases, there was a span of 13 bases. The chain's CDR3 is CASSTLGVGNQPQHF. CDR3 nucleotides: TGTGCCAGCAGTACCCTTGGGGTGGGCAATCAGCCCCAGCATTTT.

This clonotype is medium-sized (0.01 to 0.1%). This beta chain is an off-target read within a library intended for alpha chains, so its frequency means little. This rearrangement joins TRBV28 to TRBJ1-2; D not resolved. CDR3 length: 12 amino acids. Germline V gives CDR1 MDHEN, CDR2 SYDVKM. V was shortened by 6 bases and J by 2 bases, with 7 bases between the two germline ends. CDR3: CASRSGNYGYTF. CDR3 bases: TGTGCCAGCAGGTCGGGGAACTATGGCTACACCTTC.

By share, this clonotype counts as medium-sized. The size of this beta chain means little, since it is a stray read in a library made for alpha chains. The chain links TRBV30 to TRBJ2-5; 9 bases are a match to TRBD2. V dropped 4 bases and J dropped 2; count of bases not matched to a gene: 5. Germline V gives CDR1 GTSNPN, CDR2 SVGIG (reference sequence). The CDR3 has 14 residues. The CDR3 region has the DNA TGTGCCTGGACTGCGGGGGGGGCACAAGAGACCCAGTACTTC. This codes for CAWTAGGAQETQYF.

Sample share makes this clonotype medium-sized (0.01 to 0.1%). A library prepared for alpha chains yielded this beta chain as an off-target read; its size is of little meaning. V gene TRBV4-3 combines with J gene TRBJ1-5; TRBD1 is a possible D gene (5 bases). The V gene lost 0 bases and the J gene lost 2 bases, with 14 bases spanning the gap. Germline V CDR1 and CDR2: LGHNA, YSLEER. The length of the CDR3 is 17 residues. The CDR3 bases are TGCGCCAGCAGCCAAGAAGCGGGGGGGTTCGGCAATCAGCCCCAGCATTTT. It encodes CASSQEAGGFGNQPQHF.

Concerning this clonotype itself: This beta chain is an unintended read in a library built for alpha chains; its size means little. J is TRBJ1-1 and V is TRBV28; D not resolved. Germline V gives CDR1 MDHEN, CDR2 SYDVKM. The V end was cut by 1 base, the J end by 1 base, with 10 bases between. The length of the CDR3 is 15 residues. This chain's CDR3 is CASSLSVEGNTEAFF. The DNA of the CDR3 is TGTGCCAGCAGTTTATCGGTAGAGGGGAACACTGAAGCTTTCTTT.

This clonotype occurred many times. Within a library made for alpha chains, this beta chain is off target, and its count is uninformative. The chain joins TRBV7-2 to TRBJ2-4, with 8 bases identical to TRBD1. With 1 base clipped from V and 14 bases from J, the junction kept 10 bases outside the gene matches. The CDR3 has 14 residues. CDR1 is SGHTA and CDR2 is FQGNSA in the germline V gene. The CDR3 DNA reads as TGTGCCAGCAGCTTAGGGGACAGGTTGGGGAAGGAGTACTTC. It encodes CASSLGDRLGKEYF.

By sample fraction, this clonotype is medium-sized. Since it is a stray read in a library aimed at alpha chains, this beta chain has a size that is not meaningful. The genes are TRBV28 and TRBJ1-5; possible D gene TRBD1, 6 bases. CDR3 length equals 14 residues. Trimming cost V 8 bases and J 3 bases, with 14 bases left between them. CDR1 and CDR2 from the germline V gene are MDHEN and SYDVKM. CDR3 residues: CASLKTGSNQPQHF. In nucleotides, the CDR3 is TGTGCCAGCCTTAAGACAGGATCCAATCAGCCCCAGCATTTT.

By share of the sample, this clonotype is medium-sized (0.01 to 0.1%). Because this beta chain is a stray read in a library intended to capture alpha chains, its abundance should not be given much weight. The gene calls are TRBV4-2 and TRBJ1-6; 9 bases are a match to TRBD1. CDR1 is LGHNA and CDR2 is YNFKEQ in the germline V gene. The CDR3 spans 17 residues. Germline trimming cut 0 bases from V and 7 bases from J; bases unmatched to any gene: 7. The CDR3 sequence is CASSQEPQGAPNSPLHF. The CDR3 region has the DNA TGTGCCAGCAGCCAAGAACCACAGGGGGCTCCCAATTCACCCCTCCACTTT.

By proportion, this clonotype is medium-sized. This beta chain was picked up by a library intended for alpha chains and is off target, so its count carries little meaning. Here the CDR3 DNA reads TGTGCCAGCACGAGGCTGAATAGCAATCAGCCCCAGCATTTT. Its translation is CASTRLNSNQPQHF. This sequence joins TRBV2 and TRBJ1-5; D is unresolved. The V end was cut by 7 bases, the J end by 0 bases, with 10 bases between. The CDR3 has 14 amino acids. Per the germline V gene, CDR1 is SNHLY and CDR2 is FYNNEI.

Remarks on this clonotype: A library prepared for alpha chains yielded this beta chain as an off-target read; its size is of little meaning. The rearrangement joins TRBV6-6 to TRBJ1-2, with D maybe TRBD1 (5 bases). This CDR3 is built from 14 residues. CDR1 MNHNY and CDR2 SVGAGI come from the germline V gene (reference sequence). The V end was cut by 5 bases, the J end by 3 bases, with 13 bases between. This CDR3 reads CASSRDQSYYGYTF. DNA for the CDR3: TGTGCCAGCAGTAGGGACCAAAGCTACTATGGCTACACCTTC.

This clonotype counts as medium-sized. Since it is a stray read in a library aimed at alpha chains, this beta chain has a size that is not meaningful. J is TRBJ1-1 and V is TRBV20-1; 8 positions match TRBD1. The CDR3 extends over 16 amino acids. Germline values: CDR1 DFQATT, CDR2 SNEGSKA (reference sequence). J lost 5 bases, V lost 0 bases, and 11 bases had no gene match. The chain's CDR3 is CSARDLDRVWGTEAFF. CDR3 coding DNA: TGCAGTGCTAGAGATTTGGACAGGGTTTGGGGTACTGAAGCTTTCTTT.

This clonotype was seen at least ten times. The library was built for alpha chains, so this beta chain is an off-target read and its size means little. The chain carries TRBV28 and TRBJ1-1, with a possible D match to TRBD1 (5 bases). The V gene's germline CDR1 is MDHEN and CDR2 SYDVKM. Trimming left V 8 bases short and J 2 bases short, with 21 bases between. CDR3 length: 16 residues. Here the CDR3 DNA reads TGTGCCAGCGCCGTCTTGGGGCAGGGACTTAACACTGAAGCTTTCTTT. Protein product: CASAVLGQGLNTEAFF.

As for this clonotype: This beta chain was picked up by a library intended for alpha chains and is off target, so its count carries little meaning. This chain connects TRBV29-1 to TRBJ2-2; D is undetermined. Trimming left V 4 bases short and J 4 bases short, with 10 bases between. The germline V gene encodes CDR1 SQVTM and CDR2 ANQGSEA. The CDR3 spans 13 residues. The CDR3 DNA is TGCAGCGTTGTATCCAGCCTCACCGGGGAGCTGTTTTTT. This translates into CSVVSSLTGELFF.

This clonotype is labeled as medium-sized. The size of this beta chain means little, since it is a stray read in a library made for alpha chains. This chain joins TRBV10-3 and TRBJ2-7; TRBD1 aligns across 9 bases. The CDR3 is 15 amino acids. Germline trimming cut 6 bases from V and 2 bases from J; bases unmatched to any gene: 8. The germline V gene has CDR1 ENHRY and CDR2 SYGVKD. CDR3 sequence: CAIRPTGGEAYEQYF. The CDR3 region has the DNA TGTGCCATCAGACCAACAGGGGGCGAAGCCTACGAGCAGTACTTC.

This clonotype is categorized as medium-sized (0.01 to 0.1%). This beta chain is a stray sequence in a library constructed for alpha chains; its clone size is not meaningful. V is TRBV28 and J is TRBJ2-7; D is possibly TRBD1 (6 bases). The germline V gene encodes CDR1 MDHEN and CDR2 SYDVKM. This CDR3 is built from 17 residues. Trimming took off 5 bases at V and 0 bases at J, with 20 bases between the two ends. The CDR3 region is CASSRKHRVGVSYEQYF. CDR3 sequence (DNA): TGTGCCAGCAGTAGAAAGCACAGGGTTGGAGTCTCCTACGAGCAGTACTTC. The full variable domain, in which reference TRBV28 and TRBJ2-7 provide the parts outside the CDR3, is DVKVTQSSRYLVKRTGEKVFLECVQDMDHENMFWYRQDPGLGLRLIYFSYDVKMKEKGDIPEGYSVSREKKERFSLILESASTNQTSMYLCASSRKHRVGVSYEQYFGPGTRLTVT.

Sample share makes this clonotype medium-sized. With the library built for alpha chains, this beta chain is off target and its frequency is not meaningful. The chain has TRBV9 and TRBJ2-3; D remains ambiguous. The germline CDR1 and CDR2 sequences are SGDLS and YYNGEE. CDR3 length: 15 amino acids. V gave up 3 bases and J gave up 6 bases, with 17 bases separating them. CDR3 nucleotide sequence: TGTGCCAGCAGCGACGGGCCCTATCCAAAGGATACGCAGTATTTT. As protein: CASSDGPYPKDTQYF.

This clonotype was seen ten or more times. The library was designed around alpha chains, so this beta chain is a stray read whose abundance carries little weight. The gene calls are TRBV20-1 and TRBJ2-3; D is uncertain. Germline lookup yields CDR1 DFQATT and CDR2 SNEGSKA (reference sequence). The CDR3 spans 11 residues. The V and J ends lost 6 bases and 6 bases respectively, with 10 bases between them. The CDR3 DNA sequence: TGCAGTGCCGATCATTTGGATACGCAGTATTTT. This sequence encodes CSADHLDTQYF.

This clonotype was found a few times. This beta chain is an unintended read in a library built for alpha chains; its size means little. J is TRBJ2-4 and V is TRBV4-3, with no clear D. Trimming cost V 0 bases and J 7 bases, with 16 bases left between them. This CDR3 comprises 16 residues. CDR1 LGHNA and CDR2 YSLEER come from the germline V gene. CDR3 loop: CASSQDLGKVGNIQYF. The CDR3 DNA reads as TGCGCCAGCAGCCAAGATTTGGGGAAAGTTGGGAACATTCAGTACTTC.